The clone carrying this TCR beta chain was recorded many times. What it binds is unknown. The sample belongs to a study of identical twins. Whole-study findings and limits: Potential partial confounding of zero-insertion analyses by invariant MAIT and iNKT cells was noted. Whereas memory repertoires showed no such difference, abundant cord blood beta clonotypes carried fewer insertions. Models predicted too little out-of-frame TCR alpha sharing in monozygotic twins.

Germline lookup yields CDR1 SEHNR and CDR2 FQNEAQ (reference sequence). V lost 5 bases and J lost 4, with 12 bases in between. This CDR3 region has 14 residues. TCRdb re-called the 5' RACE reads with MiXCR, one entry per CDR3 protein. The sample lists 1.5 million to 2 million distinct CDR3 sequences; around 33% were seen once. The TCR sequence derives from a newborn girl in good health. The sequencing input was cord blood. This rearrangement joins TRBV7-9 to TRBJ2-1; D possibly corresponds to TRBD2 (5 bases). Here the CDR3 DNA reads TGTGCCAGCAGCCCCCCGGGGAGATACAATGAGCAGTTCTTC. Protein sequence: CASSPPGRYNEQFF.